What follows are 18 T cell receptor beta chains derived from one specimen sequenced in a study of blood T cells in healthy people across ages. Sample-barcoded 5' priming and a J-beta primer mix drove a second PCR of roughly 7 to 11 cycles. TCRdb redid the calling of the 5' RACE reads with MiXCR, one entry per CDR3 protein. The data hold 700,000 to 850,000 distinct CDR3 sequences, with about 53% observed a single time. The sequenced sample consisted of blood. These receptors were obtained from a man of 80 years or more in good health.

The rearrangement uses TRBV5-1 and TRBJ2-1, with a tentative D call TRBD2 (5 bases). Trimming took 4 bases from V and 9 from J, leaving 17 bases between them. Germline V gene lookup returns CDR1 SGHRS and CDR2 YFSETQ. The CDR3 totals 14 residues. The CDR3 loop reads CASSLGNSVFEQFF. The CDR3 nucleotides read TGCGCCAGCAGCCTCGGGAACAGCGTCTTTGAGCAGTTCTTC.

At least ten counts were recorded for this clonotype. J is TRBJ2-1 and V is TRBV6-1, with 9 bases that match TRBD1. The V gene's germline CDR1 is MNHNS and CDR2 SASEGT. The length of the CDR3 is 15 residues. Trimming at V came to 10 bases and at J to 0 bases, leaving 7 bases not matched to a gene. CDR3 loop: CATASDRGSYNEQFF. DNA for the CDR3: TGTGCCACCGCTTCGGACAGGGGCTCCTACAATGAGCAGTTCTTC.

This clonotype was seen only a few times. This chain joins TRBV12-3 or TRBV12-4 and TRBJ2-7; 9 bases agree with TRBD1. V was pared by 6 bases and J by 6 bases, with 9 bases of the junction left unmatched. The CDR3 extends over 14 amino acids. CDR3 residues: CASRRTGQGGEQYF. The CDR3 region has the DNA TGTGCCAGCAGGCGAACGGGACAGGGCGGCGAGCAGTACTTC.

A few counts support this clonotype. The gene calls are TRBV5-1 and TRBJ1-2; D is undetermined. There are 14 residues in the CDR3. V was shortened by 1 base and J by 0 bases, with 7 bases between the two germline ends. Per the germline V gene, CDR1 is SGHRS and CDR2 is YFSETQ. CDR3 in amino acids: CASSLSTANYGYTF. The CDR3, as DNA: TGCGCCAGCAGCTTGTCCACTGCTAACTATGGCTACACCTTC.

Note on this clonotype: With a much larger clone just one base away, this may be a read error. V and J are TRBV5-1 and TRBJ2-5; a weak D match, TRBD1 (5 bases). Trimming stripped 5 bases from V and 11 bases from J, with 19 bases between. The V gene's germline CDR1 is SGHRS and CDR2 YFSETQ. The CDR3 runs to 13 residues. The CDR3 here is CASRRDSSYGQYF. The CDR3 coding sequence is TGCGCCAGCAGACGAGACAGCTCCTACGGGCAGTACTTC. Looking up the rest from reference TRBV5-1 and TRBJ2-5 gives the full variable domain: KAGVTQTPRYLIKTRGQQVTLSCSPISGHRSVSWYQQTPGQGLQFLFEYFSETQRNKGNFPGRFSGRQFSNSRSEMNVSTLELGDSALYLCASRRDSSYGQYFGPGTRLLVL.

The chain carries TRBV2 and TRBJ1-5; TRBD1 matches 8 bases. There are 14 residues in the CDR3. Per germline, CDR1 SNHLY and CDR2 FYNNEI. V shed 2 bases, J shed 6 bases, and the junction held 3 bases outside the gene matches. The CDR3 DNA sequence: TGTGCCAGCAGTGAAACCAGGGGGCGTCAGCCCCAGCATTTT. Its translation: CASSETRGRQPQHF.

V is TRBV2 and J is TRBJ2-3, with 10 bases identical to TRBD2. The V segment lost 5 bases and the J segment 3 bases; nucleotides outside the gene matches: 11. There are 17 residues in the CDR3. In germline, CDR1 is SNHLY, CDR2 FYNNEI. The CDR3 DNA sequence: TGTGCCAGCAGTCGCGCTAAAGCGGGAGGGCTAACAGATACGCAGTATTTT. Translation: CASSRAKAGGLTDTQYF.

The rearrangement uses TRBV29-1 and TRBJ2-1, with TRBD2 matching over 11 bases. V shed 7 bases and J 5 bases; nucleotides not matched to a gene: 16. The CDR3 covers 17 residues. CDR1 and CDR2 from the germline V gene are SQVTM and ANQGSEA. The CDR3 DNA sequence: TGCAGCGCTGGGGGCCTTATAGCGGGAGGGGGGAACAATGAGCAGTTCTTC. It specifies CSAGGLIAGGGNNEQFF.

There are a few counts of this clonotype. The chain employs TRBV20-1 and TRBJ2-7; the D gene could be TRBD1 or TRBD2 (6 bases each). CDR3 size: 16 residues. Germline V CDR1 and CDR2: DFQATT, SNEGSKA (reference sequence). V was trimmed by 3 bases and J by 0 bases, leaving 18 bases between them. The CDR3 nucleotides are TGCAGTGCTAGGCCCTCTGGGGGGACAAGCTCCTACGAGCAGTACTTC. Translated, it gives CSARPSGGTSSYEQYF.

As regards this clonotype: Relative to the germline gene, one junction end is altered; a read error may explain this. The chain uses TRBV20-1 and TRBJ2-7; no clear D gene. The CDR3 extends over 13 amino acids. Germline CDR1 is DFQATT and CDR2 is SNEGSKA (reference sequence). In DNA form, the CDR3 reads TGCAGTGCTAGAGTCTATCTCTCCGACGAGCAGTACTTC. Its protein is CSARVYLSDEQYF.

This clonotype was counted between two and nine times. This chain uses TRBV25-1 with TRBJ2-1; 11 nucleotides align to TRBD2. This CDR3 has 17 amino acids. Germline trimming cut 3 bases from V and 4 bases from J; bases unmatched to any gene: 8. Germline V gene sequence: CDR1 MGHDK, CDR2 SYGVNS. As DNA, the CDR3 is TGTGCCAGCAGTGAGGGGGCTAGCGGGAGGTTGTACAATGAGCAGTTCTTC. Encoded protein: CASSEGASGRLYNEQFF.

The V gene is TRBV27, the J gene TRBJ2-7; either TRBD1 or TRBD2 may fit D (5 bases each). The J call may not be correct, given that the DNA end is closer to TRBJ2-1. CDR3 size: 12 residues. The germline gives CDR1 MNHEY, CDR2 SMNVEV (reference sequence). CDR3 loop: CASSRGTREQFF. Here the CDR3 DNA reads TGTGCCAGCAGTCGGGGCACTCGGGAGCAGTTCTTC.

The chain employs TRBV2 and TRBJ2-7; 13 nucleotides line up with TRBD2. The end of the DNA fits TRBJ2-4 better, so the J call may be wrong. In germline, CDR1 is SNHLY, CDR2 FYNNEI. The CDR3 extends over 16 amino acids. In DNA, the CDR3 is TGTGCCAGCAGTGAAAGACTAGCGGGAGGACAAAACATTCAGTACTTC. Its translation: CASSERLAGGQNIQYF.

In its sample, this clonotype was seen a few times. The chain has TRBV20-1 and TRBJ2-3; TRBD2 is a possible D gene (6 bases). Trimming removed 3 bases at V and 3 bases at J, with 19 bases between. The CDR3 runs 16 residues. Germline CDR1 DFQATT, CDR2 SNEGSKA (reference sequence). The CDR3 sequence: CSASPREAGVTDTQYF. The CDR3, as DNA: TGCAGTGCTAGCCCCCGAGAAGCGGGCGTTACAGATACGCAGTATTTT.

This clonotype was found a few times. The gene calls are TRBV29-1 and TRBJ2-3, with D possibly matching TRBD1 (6 bases). Per the germline V gene, CDR1 is SQVTM and CDR2 is ANQGSEA. The V end was cut by 1 base, the J end by 11 bases, with 13 bases between. The CDR3 consists of 12 residues. CDR3 region: CSVEGRGRMQYF. CDR3 in DNA: TGCAGCGTTGAAGGCAGGGGCCGGATGCAGTATTTT.

The chain recombines TRBV29-1 with TRBJ2-5; the match to TRBD1 covers 9 bases. The J call may be wrong; the DNA end is better matched by TRBJ2-7. Looked up from germline, CDR1 is SQVTM and CDR2 is ANQGSEA. This CDR3 has 13 amino acids. This chain's CDR3 is CSVGTGVGYEQYF. The CDR3 DNA reads TGCAGCGTTGGGACAGGGGTCGGTTACGAGCAGTACTTC.

The J gene is TRBJ2-1, the V gene TRBV28; D may be TRBD1 or TRBD2 (5 bases each). The germline V and J ends were trimmed by 0 bases and 6 bases, with 9 bases remaining between them. There are 14 residues in the CDR3. Germline CDR1 is MDHEN and CDR2 is SYDVKM. CDR3 coding DNA: TGTGCCAGCAGTTTATGGGGGGACGTCAATGAGCAGTTCTTC. Amino acid sequence: CASSLWGDVNEQFF.

As concerns this clonotype: One end of the junction varies from germline; a read error may be responsible. The chain employs TRBV27 and TRBJ2-3, with D possibly being TRBD1 or TRBD2 (5 bases each). This CDR3 contains 15 residues. Looked up from germline, CDR1 is MNHEY and CDR2 is SMNVEV (reference sequence). The CDR3 loop reads CVSSSRDGSSGTQYF. DNA of the CDR3: TGTGTCAGCAGTTCCCGGGACGGTAGTTCAGGTACGCAGTATTTT.